This T cell receptor (beta chain) was captured in a study of identical twins. TCRdb fed the 5' RACE reads into MiXCR, producing one record per CDR3 protein. The sample records more than 1.5 million distinct CDR3 sequences, less than 40% being singletons. This clonotype has just a few counts. Germline V gives CDR1 SEHNR, CDR2 FQNEAQ (reference sequence). Trimming removed 1 base from V and 10 bases from J, with 16 bases in between. CDR3 length: 14 amino acids. Source material: cord blood. V is TRBV7-9 and J is TRBJ1-1; D may be TRBD1 (6 bases). The receptor's source is a newborn girl in good health. DNA for the CDR3: TGTGCCAGCAGCTTAGGAGAGCTACCACAGGGAGCTTTCTTT. Amino acids: CASSLGELPQGAFF.